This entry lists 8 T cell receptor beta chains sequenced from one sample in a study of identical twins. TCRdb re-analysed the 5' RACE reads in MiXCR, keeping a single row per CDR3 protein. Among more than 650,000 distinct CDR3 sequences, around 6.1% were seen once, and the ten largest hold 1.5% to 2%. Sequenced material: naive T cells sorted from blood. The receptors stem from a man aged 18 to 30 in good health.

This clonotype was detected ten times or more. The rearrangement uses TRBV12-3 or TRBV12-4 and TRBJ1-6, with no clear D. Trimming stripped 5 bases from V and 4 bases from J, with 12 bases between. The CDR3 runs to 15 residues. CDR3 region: CASSPRLGYNSPLHF. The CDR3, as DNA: TGTGCCAGCAGTCCGCGTCTCGGGTATAATTCACCCCTCCACTTT.

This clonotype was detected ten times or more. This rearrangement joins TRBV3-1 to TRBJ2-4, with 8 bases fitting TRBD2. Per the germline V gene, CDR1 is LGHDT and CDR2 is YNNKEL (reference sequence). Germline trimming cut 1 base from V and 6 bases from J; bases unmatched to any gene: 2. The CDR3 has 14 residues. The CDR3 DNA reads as TGTGCCAGCAGCCAAGCCAGCGGGGGAAACATTCAGTACTTC. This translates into CASSQASGGNIQYF.

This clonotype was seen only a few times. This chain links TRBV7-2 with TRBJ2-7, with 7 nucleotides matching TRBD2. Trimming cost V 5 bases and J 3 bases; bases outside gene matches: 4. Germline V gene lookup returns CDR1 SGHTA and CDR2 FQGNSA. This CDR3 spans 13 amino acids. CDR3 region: CASSTSVDYEQYF. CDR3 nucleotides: TGTGCCAGCAGCACTAGCGTGGACTACGAGCAGTACTTC.

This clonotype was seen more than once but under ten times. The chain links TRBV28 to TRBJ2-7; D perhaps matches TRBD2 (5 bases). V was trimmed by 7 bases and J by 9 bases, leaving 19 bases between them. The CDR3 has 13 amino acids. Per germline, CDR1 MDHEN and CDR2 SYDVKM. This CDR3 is CASTPQGSEVQYF. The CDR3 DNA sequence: TGTGCCAGCACCCCCCAAGGTTCGGAGGTGCAGTACTTC.

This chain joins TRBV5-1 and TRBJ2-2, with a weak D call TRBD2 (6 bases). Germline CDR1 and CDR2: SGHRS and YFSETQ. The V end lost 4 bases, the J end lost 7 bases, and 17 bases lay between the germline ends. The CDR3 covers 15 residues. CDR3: CASSPLGRDLGELFF. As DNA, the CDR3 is TGCGCCAGCAGCCCCCTCGGGCGGGACCTCGGGGAGCTGTTTTTT.

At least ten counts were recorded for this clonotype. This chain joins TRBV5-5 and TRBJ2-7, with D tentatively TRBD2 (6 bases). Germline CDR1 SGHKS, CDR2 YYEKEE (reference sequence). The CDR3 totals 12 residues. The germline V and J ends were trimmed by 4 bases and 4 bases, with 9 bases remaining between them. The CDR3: CASSRGGYEQYV. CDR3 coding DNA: TGTGCCAGCAGCCGGGGAGGTTACGAGCAGTACGTC.

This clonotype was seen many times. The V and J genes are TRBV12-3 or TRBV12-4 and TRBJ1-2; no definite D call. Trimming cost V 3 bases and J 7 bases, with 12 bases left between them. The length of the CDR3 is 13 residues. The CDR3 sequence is CASSFVIPGGYTF. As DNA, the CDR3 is TGTGCCAGCAGTTTTGTCATCCCCGGTGGCTACACCTTC.

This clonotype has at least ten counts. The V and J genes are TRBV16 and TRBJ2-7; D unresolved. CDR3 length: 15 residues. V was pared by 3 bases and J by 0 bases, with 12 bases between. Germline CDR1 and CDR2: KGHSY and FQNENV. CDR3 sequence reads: CASSHFGLHSYEQYV. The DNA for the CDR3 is TGTGCCAGCAGCCACTTTGGGCTGCACTCCTACGAGCAGTACGTC.